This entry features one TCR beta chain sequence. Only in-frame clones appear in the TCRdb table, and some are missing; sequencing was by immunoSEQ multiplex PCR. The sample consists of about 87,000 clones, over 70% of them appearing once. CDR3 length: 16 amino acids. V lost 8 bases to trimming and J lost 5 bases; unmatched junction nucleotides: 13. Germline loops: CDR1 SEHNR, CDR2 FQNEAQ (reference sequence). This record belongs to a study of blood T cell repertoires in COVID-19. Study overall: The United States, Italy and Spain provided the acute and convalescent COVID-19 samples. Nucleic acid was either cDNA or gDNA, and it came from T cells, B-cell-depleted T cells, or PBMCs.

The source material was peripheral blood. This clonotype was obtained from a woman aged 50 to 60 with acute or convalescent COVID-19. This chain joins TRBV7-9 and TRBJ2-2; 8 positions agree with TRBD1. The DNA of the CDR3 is TGTGCCAGCTCGAGTCTTGGAACAGGGGGAACCGGGGAGCTGTTTTTT. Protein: CASSSLGTGGTGELFF. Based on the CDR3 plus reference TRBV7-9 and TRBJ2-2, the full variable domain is DTGVSQNPRHKITKRGQNVTFRCDPISEHNRLYWYRQTLGQGPEFLTYFQNEAQLEKSRLLSDRFSAERPKGSFSTLEIQRTEQGDSAMYLCASSSLGTGGTGELFFGEGSRLTVL.